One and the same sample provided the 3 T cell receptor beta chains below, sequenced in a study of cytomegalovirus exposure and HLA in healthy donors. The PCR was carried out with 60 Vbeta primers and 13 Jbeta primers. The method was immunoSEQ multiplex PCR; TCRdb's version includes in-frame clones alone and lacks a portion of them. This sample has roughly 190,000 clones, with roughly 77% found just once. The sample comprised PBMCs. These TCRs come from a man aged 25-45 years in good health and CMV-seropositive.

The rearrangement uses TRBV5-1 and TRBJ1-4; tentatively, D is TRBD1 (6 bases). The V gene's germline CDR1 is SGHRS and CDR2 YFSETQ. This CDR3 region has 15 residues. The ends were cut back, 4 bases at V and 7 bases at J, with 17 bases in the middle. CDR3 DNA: TGCGCCAGCAGCGACCCACAGGGTGTTCGTGAAAAACTGTTTTTT. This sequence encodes CASSDPQGVREKLFF.

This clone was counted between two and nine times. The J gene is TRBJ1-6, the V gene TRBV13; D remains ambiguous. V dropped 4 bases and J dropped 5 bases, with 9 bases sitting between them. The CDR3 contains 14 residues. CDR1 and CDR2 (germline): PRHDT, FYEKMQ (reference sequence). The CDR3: CASSSGMNNSPLHF. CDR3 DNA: TGTGCCAGCAGCTCCGGGATGAATAATTCACCCCTCCACTTT.

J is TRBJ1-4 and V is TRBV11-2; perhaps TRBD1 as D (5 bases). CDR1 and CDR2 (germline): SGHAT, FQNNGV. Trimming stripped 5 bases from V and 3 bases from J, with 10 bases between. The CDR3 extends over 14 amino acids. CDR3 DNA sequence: TGTGCCAGCAGCCCAGGGTTCTCTAATGAAAAACTGTTTTTT. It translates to CASSPGFSNEKLFF.